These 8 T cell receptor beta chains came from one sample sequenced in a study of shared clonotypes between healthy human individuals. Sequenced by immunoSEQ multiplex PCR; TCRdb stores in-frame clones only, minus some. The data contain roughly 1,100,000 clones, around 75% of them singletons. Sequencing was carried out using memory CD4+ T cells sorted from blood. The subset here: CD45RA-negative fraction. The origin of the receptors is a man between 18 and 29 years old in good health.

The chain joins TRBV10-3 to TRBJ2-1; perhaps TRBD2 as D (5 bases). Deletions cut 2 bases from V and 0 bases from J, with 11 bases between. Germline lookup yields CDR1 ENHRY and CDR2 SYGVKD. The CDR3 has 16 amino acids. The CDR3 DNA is TGTGCCATCAGTGAGGGTGGGAGTAACTCCTACAATGAGCAGTTCTTC. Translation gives CAISEGGSNSYNEQFF.

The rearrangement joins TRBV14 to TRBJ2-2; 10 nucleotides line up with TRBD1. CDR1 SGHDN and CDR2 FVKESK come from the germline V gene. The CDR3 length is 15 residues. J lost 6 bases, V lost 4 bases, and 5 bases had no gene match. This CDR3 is CASSRTGTGAGELFF. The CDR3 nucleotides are TGTGCCAGCAGCCGCACCGGGACAGGGGCCGGGGAGCTGTTTTTT.

CDR3 sequence reads: CASSDSQINSPLHF. CDR3 nucleotide sequence: TGTGCCAGCTCCGACAGCCAAATCAATTCACCCCTCCACTTT. The rearrangement uses TRBV9 and TRBJ1-6, with D perhaps matching TRBD1 (5 bases). This CDR3 is built from 14 residues. Germline values: CDR1 SGDLS, CDR2 YYNGEE. Deletions cut 7 bases from V and 7 bases from J, with 15 bases between.

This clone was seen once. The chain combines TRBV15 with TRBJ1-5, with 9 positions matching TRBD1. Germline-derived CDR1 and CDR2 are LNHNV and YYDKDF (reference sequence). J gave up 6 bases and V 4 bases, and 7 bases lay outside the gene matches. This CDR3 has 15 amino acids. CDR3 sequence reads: CATSKSDRGGQPQHF. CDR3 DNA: TGTGCCACCAGCAAATCGGACAGGGGCGGTCAGCCCCAGCATTTT.

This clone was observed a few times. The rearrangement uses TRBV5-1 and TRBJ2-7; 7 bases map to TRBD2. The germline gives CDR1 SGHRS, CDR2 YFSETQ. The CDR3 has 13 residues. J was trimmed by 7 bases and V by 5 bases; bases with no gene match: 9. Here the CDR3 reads CASRGREEGEQYF. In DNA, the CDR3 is TGCGCCAGCAGGGGACGGGAGGAGGGAGAGCAGTACTTC. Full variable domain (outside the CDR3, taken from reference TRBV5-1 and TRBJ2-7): KAGVTQTPRYLIKTRGQQVTLSCSPISGHRSVSWYQQTPGQGLQFLFEYFSETQRNKGNFPGRFSGRQFSNSRSEMNVSTLELGDSALYLCASRGREEGEQYFGPGTRLTVT.

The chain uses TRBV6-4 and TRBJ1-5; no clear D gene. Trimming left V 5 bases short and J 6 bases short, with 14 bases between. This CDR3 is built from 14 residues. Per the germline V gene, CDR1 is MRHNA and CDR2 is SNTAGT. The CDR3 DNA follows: TGTGCCAGCAGTTTCGGGCACGGGGTTCAGCCCCAGCATTTT. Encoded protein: CASSFGHGVQPQHF.

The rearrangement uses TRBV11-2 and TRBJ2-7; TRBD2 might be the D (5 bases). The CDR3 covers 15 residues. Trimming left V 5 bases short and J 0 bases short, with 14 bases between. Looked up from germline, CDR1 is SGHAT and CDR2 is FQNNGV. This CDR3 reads CASSVRGGPSYEQYF. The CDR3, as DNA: TGTGCCAGCAGCGTACGCGGCGGGCCCTCCTACGAGCAGTACTTC. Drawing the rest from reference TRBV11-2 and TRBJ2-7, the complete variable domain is EAGVAQSPRYKIIEKRQSVAFWCNPISGHATLYWYQQILGQGPKLLIQFQNNGVVDDSQLPKDRFSAERLKGVDSTLKIQPAKLEDSAVYLCASSVRGGPSYEQYFGPGTRLTVT.

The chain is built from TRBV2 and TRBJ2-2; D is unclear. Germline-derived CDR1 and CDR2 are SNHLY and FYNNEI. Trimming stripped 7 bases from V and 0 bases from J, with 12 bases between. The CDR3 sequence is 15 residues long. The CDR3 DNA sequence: TGTGCCAGCAAAGGTGCAGCCTCGAACACCGGGGAGCTGTTTTTT. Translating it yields CASKGAASNTGELFF.